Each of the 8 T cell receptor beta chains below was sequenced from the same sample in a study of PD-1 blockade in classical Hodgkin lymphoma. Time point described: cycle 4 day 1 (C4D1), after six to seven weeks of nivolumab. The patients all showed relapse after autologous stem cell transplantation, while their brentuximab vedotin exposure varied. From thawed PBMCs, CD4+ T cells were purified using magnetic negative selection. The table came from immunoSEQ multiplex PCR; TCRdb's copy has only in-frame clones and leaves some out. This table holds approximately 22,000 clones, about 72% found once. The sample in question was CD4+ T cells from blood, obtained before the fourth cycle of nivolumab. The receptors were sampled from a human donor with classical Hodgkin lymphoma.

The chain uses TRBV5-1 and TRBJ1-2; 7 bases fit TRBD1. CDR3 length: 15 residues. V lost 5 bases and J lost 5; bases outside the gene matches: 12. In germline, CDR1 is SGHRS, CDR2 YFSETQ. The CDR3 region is CASSPNTGTEYGYTF. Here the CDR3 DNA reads TGCGCCAGCAGTCCCAACACCGGGACAGAGTATGGCTACACCTTC. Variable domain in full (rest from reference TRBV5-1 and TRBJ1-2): KAGVTQTPRYLIKTRGQQVTLSCSPISGHRSVSWYQQTPGQGLQFLFEYFSETQRNKGNFPGRFSGRQFSNSRSEMNVSTLELGDSALYLCASSPNTGTEYGYTFGSGTRLTVV.

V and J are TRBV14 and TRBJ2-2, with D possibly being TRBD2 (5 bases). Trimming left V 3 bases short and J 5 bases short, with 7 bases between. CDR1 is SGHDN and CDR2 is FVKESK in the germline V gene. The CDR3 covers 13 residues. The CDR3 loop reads CASSQRRTGELFF. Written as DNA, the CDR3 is TGTGCCAGCAGCCAGAGGAGGACCGGGGAGCTGTTTTTT.

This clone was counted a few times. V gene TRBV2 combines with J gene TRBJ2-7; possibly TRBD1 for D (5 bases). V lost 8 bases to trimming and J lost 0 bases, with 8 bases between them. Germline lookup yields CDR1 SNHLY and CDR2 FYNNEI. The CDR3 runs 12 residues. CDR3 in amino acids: CASRQLSYEQYF. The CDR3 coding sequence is TGTGCCAGCCGACAGCTCTCCTACGAGCAGTACTTC.

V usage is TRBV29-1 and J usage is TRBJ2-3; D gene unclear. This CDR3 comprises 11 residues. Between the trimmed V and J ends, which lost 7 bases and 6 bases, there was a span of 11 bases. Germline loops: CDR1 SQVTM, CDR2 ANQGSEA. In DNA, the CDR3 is TGCAGCGGACAAATCGGTGATACGCAGTATTTT. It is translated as CSGQIGDTQYF.

CDR3 nucleotides: TGTGCCAGCAGCAAAACTCCACGTATCTATAGCAATCAGCCCCAGCATTTT. Translated: CASSKTPRIYSNQPQHF. V gene TRBV21-1 combines with J gene TRBJ1-5. TRBV21-1 is marked as a pseudogene. The CDR3 extends over 17 amino acids.

CDR3 sequence reads: CASSLEGGREQFF. The CDR3 bases are TGTGCCAGCAGCTTAGAGGGGGGGCGTGAGCAGTTCTTC. The chain recombines TRBV7-2 with TRBJ2-1; D possibly corresponds to TRBD2 (7 bases). CDR1 and CDR2 from the germline V gene are SGHTA and FQGNSA. V dropped 1 base and J dropped 9 bases, with 10 bases sitting between them. This CDR3 spans 13 amino acids.

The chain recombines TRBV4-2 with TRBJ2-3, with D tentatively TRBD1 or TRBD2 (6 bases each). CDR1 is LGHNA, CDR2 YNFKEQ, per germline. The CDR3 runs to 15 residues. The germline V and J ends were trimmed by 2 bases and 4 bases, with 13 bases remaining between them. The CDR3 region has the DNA TGTGCCAGCAGCCAATCTCCCGGGGGCCCAGATACGCAGTATTTT. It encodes CASSQSPGGPDTQYF.

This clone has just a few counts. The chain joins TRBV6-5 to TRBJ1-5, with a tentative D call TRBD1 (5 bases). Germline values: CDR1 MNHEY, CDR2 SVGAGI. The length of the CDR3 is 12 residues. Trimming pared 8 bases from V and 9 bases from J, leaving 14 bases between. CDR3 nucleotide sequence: TGTGCCAGCTCGGCCAGGGAAGGGCCCCAGCATTTT. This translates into CASSAREGPQHF.